This TCR beta chain stems from a study of cytomegalovirus exposure and HLA in healthy donors. Overall study: An early data release held around 80 million unique TCRs from HLA-typed donors. Membership in the Caucasian-associated ancestry cluster was found for around four fifths of 398 genotyped donors.

Study conclusions and caveats: Upon later analysis, TCR association rates were observed to vary by HLA locus, being highest for DRB1 and lowest for HLA-C.

In regard to this clone: Its antigen is not known.

This PCR relied on a set of 60 Vbeta primers and 13 Jbeta primers. TCRdb keeps only in-frame clones here, not all; method: immunoSEQ multiplex PCR. The sample lists some 87,000 clones, about two thirds occurring once. The CDR3 totals 18 residues. CDR1 is KGHSH, CDR2 LQKENI, per germline. V dropped 2 bases and J dropped 4 bases, with 22 bases sitting between them. The sequence was collected from a woman aged 45-59 years in good health and CMV-seropositive. The rearrangement uses TRBV18 and TRBJ2-3; tentatively, D is TRBD2 (6 bases). Material: PBMCs. CDR3 in amino acids: CASSPLPPGLQAADTQYF. Here the CDR3 DNA reads TGTGCCAGCTCACCATTACCACCGGGACTCCAAGCAGCAGATACGCAGTATTTT.